One T cell receptor beta chain is described in this entry. The antigen remains unidentified. Trimming removed 2 bases from V and 8 bases from J, with 12 bases in between. Germline V gene lookup returns CDR1 GTSNPN and CDR2 SVGIG (reference sequence). The CDR3 consists of 12 residues. This record belongs to a study of cytomegalovirus exposure and HLA in healthy donors. Regarding the study as a whole: Association with HLA alleles at 0.05 false discovery rate was found for 16,951 TCR beta sequences in a later analysis. Highly shared sequence variants in one cluster were likely a sequencing artifact. When analyzed later, a missense DCLRE1C variant was found to be linked to TCR beta V- and J-gene trimming.

PCR involved 60 Vbeta and 13 Jbeta primers. Profiled with immunoSEQ multiplex PCR; TCRdb holds only in-frame clones, not every one. This table has 110,000 or so clones, 74% appearing once. This chain joins TRBV30 and TRBJ1-1, with TRBD1 as a possible D gene (5 bases). Sequenced input: PBMCs. The sequence derives from a woman aged 45 to 65 in good health and CMV-seropositive. The CDR3 bases are TGTGCCTGGAGTAGGAGGGGCGTGGAAGCTTTCTTT. Protein product: CAWSRRGVEAFF.